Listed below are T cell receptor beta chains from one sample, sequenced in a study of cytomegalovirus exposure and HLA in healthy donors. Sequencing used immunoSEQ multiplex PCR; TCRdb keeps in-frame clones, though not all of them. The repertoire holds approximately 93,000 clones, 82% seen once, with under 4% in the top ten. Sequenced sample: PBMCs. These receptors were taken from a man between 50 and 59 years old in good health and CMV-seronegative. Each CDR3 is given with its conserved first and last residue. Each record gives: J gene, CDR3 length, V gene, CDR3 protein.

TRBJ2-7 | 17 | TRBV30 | CAWSGISGSSRRYEQYF
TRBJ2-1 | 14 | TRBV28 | CATSRDRVHNEQFF
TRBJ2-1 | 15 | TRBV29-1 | CSVEEGTSGHNEQFF
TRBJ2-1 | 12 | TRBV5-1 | CASSTPRDEQFF
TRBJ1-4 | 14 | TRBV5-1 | CASSAGQGREKLFF
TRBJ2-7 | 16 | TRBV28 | CASSSPGQGAPYEQYF
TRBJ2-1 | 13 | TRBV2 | CASSGTVAGGQFF
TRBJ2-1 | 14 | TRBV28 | CASTPGLAGREQFF
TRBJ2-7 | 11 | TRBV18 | CASSPDGKQYF
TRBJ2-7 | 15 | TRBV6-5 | CASSSAGAGAYEQYF
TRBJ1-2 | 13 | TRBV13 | CASSLGQVYGYTF
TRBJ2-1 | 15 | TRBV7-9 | CASSLTAGVENEQFF
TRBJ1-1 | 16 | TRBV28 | CASSSGGGPLNTEAFF
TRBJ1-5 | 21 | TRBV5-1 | CASSLPEQGLPEVESNQPQHF
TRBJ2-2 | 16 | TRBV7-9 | CASSQTGFPNTGELFF
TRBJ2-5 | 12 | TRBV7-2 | CASSPIGETQYF
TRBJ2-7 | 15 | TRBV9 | CASSKAGGTNYEQYF
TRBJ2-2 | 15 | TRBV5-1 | CASSLYGSGTGELFF
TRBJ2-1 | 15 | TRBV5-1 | CASSLTGQGIYEQFF
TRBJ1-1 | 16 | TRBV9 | CASSPRTGGFGSEAFF
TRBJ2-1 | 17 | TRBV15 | CATSRGTVLARDNEQFF
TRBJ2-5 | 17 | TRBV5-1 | CASSLAKGSGGFETQYF
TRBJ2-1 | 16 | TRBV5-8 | CASSPPTSGHLNEQFF
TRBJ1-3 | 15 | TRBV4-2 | CASSPYLQTGNTIYF
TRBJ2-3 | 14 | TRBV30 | CAWRRDPRTDTQYF
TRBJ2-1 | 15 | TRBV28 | CASRISGSSYNEQFF
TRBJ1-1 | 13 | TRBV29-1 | CSVRQGGNTEAFF
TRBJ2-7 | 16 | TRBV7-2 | CASSLGSGRTLYEQYF
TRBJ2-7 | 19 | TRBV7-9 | CASSVGGGRLAGVTYEQYF
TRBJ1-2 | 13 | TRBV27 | CASSFGLLYGYTF
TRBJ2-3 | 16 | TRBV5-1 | CASSLIDRGQGDTQYF
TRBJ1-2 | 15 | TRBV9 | CASSMPRDSNYGYTF
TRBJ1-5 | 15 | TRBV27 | CASSQGAARNQPQHF
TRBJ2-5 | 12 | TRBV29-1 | CSVGQLGKTQYF
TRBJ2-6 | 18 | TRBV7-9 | CASSFPGQGSAGANVLTF
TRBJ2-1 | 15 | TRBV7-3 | CASSLGTSGRSEQFF
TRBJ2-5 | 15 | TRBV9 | CASSVGSGGQETQYF
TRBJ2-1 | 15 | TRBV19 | CASSEALSSYNEQFF